A selection of T cell receptor beta chains follows, all from one sample in a study of T cell responses to AZD1222 COVID-19 vaccine. Repertoires were generated with immunoSEQ multiplex PCR, while TCRdb's copy carries only in-frame clones and drops some. This table holds fewer than 200,000 clones, around 92% found once. The material was peripheral blood, obtained on day 0 of AZD1222 vaccination. The source of these receptors is an adult in good health. Both conserved end residues are part of each CDR3. A D gene is named only where the DNA matches it firmly. Clone size is stated in some rows and not others, as once, few, many or a class when expanded.

DNA | CDR3 | size | J | length | D | V
TGTGCCAGCAGCCTCGACATTCCCTCCTCTGGAAACACCATATATTTT | CASSLDIPSSGNTIYF | . | TRBJ1-3 | 16 | . | TRBV7-6
TGTGCCAGCAGTCGTTGGACTCGTAAATTGGTCGCGGCAGATACGCAGTATTTT | CASSRWTRKLVAADTQYF | . | TRBJ2-3 | 18 | . | TRBV7-9
TGTGCCAGCAGTAACACAGGGCAACCTGGCGACAATGAGCAGTTCTTC | CASSNTGQPGDNEQFF | . | TRBJ2-1 | 16 | . | TRBV6-6
TGCGCCAGCAGCCCTGCTTCTTCCGGAAACACCATATATTTT | CASSPASSGNTIYF | . | TRBJ1-3 | 14 | . | TRBV4-3
TGTGCCAGCAGTTATGGAGGGGCGGACTACGAGCAGTACTTC | CASSYGGADYEQYF | once | TRBJ2-7 | 14 | . | TRBV6-2/TRBV6-3
TGTGCCAGCAGCTTATTATTAAGCTCCTACAATGAGCAGTTCTTC | CASSLLLSSYNEQFF | . | TRBJ2-1 | 15 | . | TRBV7-2
TGTGCCAGCAGTTATTCTGTGGCAGGGAAACAAATGAACACTGAAGCTTTCTTT | CASSYSVAGKQMNTEAFF | once | TRBJ1-1 | 18 | . | TRBV6-2/TRBV6-3
TGTGCCTGGAGAGCCTCGGGGGAGACCCAGTACTTC | CAWRASGETQYF | . | TRBJ2-5 | 12 | . | TRBV30
TGTGCCACCAGCAGAGCATCCGATCTCTATGGCTACACCTTC | CATSRASDLYGYTF | . | TRBJ1-2 | 14 | . | TRBV15
TGTGCCAGCAGCCCAGGTATGGGCTACACCTTC | CASSPGMGYTF | . | TRBJ1-2 | 11 | . | TRBV7-6
TGCGCCAGCAGCGCCTCTGGAAACACCATATATTTT | CASSASGNTIYF | . | TRBJ1-3 | 12 | . | TRBV5-1
TGTGCCAGTAGTATAGGGGGGGGCAACGCTGAAGCTTTCTTT | CASSIGGGNAEAFF | . | TRBJ1-1 | 14 | . | TRBV19
TGTGCCACCTATACAGGGGGCGCGATCCGCACTGAAGCTTTCTTT | CATYTGGAIRTEAFF | . | TRBJ1-1 | 15 | TRBD1 | TRBV6-5
TGTGCCAGCAGAAGGGGACAGGAATCCTACAATGAGCAGTTCTTC | CASRRGQESYNEQFF | once | TRBJ2-1 | 15 | TRBD1 | TRBV3-1/TRBV3-2
TGTGCCAGTAGTATAGTGGCGGGAGGGCGCGGGGAGCTGTTTTTT | CASSIVAGGRGELFF | . | TRBJ2-2 | 15 | TRBD2 | TRBV19
TGTGCCAGCAGTGAAGGATCAGGGGCGGGCACTGAAGCTTTCTTT | CASSEGSGAGTEAFF | . | TRBJ1-1 | 15 | . | TRBV6-1
TGTGCCAGCTCGTCCGGGATTTACTACGAGCAGTACTTC | CASSSGIYYEQYF | . | TRBJ2-7 | 13 | . | TRBV28
TGTGCCAGCAGTTCTAGCGGGGGGGCTACAGATACGCAGTATTTT | CASSSSGGATDTQYF | . | TRBJ2-3 | 15 | TRBD2 | TRBV6-1
TGTGCCTGGAGTACACTTTATAATTCACCCCTCCACTTT | CAWSTLYNSPLHF | . | TRBJ1-6 | 13 | . | TRBV30
TGTGCCAGCAGAGGGGCGGCAGACAATCAGCCCCAGCATTTT | CASRGAADNQPQHF | . | TRBJ1-5 | 14 | . | TRBV3-1/TRBV3-2
TGTGCCAGCAGTGAAGGGACAGGGGGCTACGAGCAGTACTTC | CASSEGTGGYEQYF | . | TRBJ2-7 | 14 | TRBD1 | TRBV6-1
TGTGCCAGCAGTCCGAGGGACTACCATTCGGAGCAGTACTTC | CASSPRDYHSEQYF | . | TRBJ2-7 | 14 | TRBD2 | TRBV28
TGTGCCATCAGTGGAAGGGGCAGGGTTTCTGACGGCTACACCTTC | CAISGRGRVSDGYTF | . | TRBJ1-2 | 15 | . | TRBV10-3
TGTGCCAGCAGGCCCGGGACTAGCGGATTGGTTCATCAAGAGACCCAGTACTTC | CASRPGTSGLVHQETQYF | . | TRBJ2-5 | 18 | TRBD2 | TRBV6-4
TGTGCCAGCTCTCACCCCGGGACTGAAGCTTTCTTT | CASSHPGTEAFF | . | TRBJ1-1 | 12 | . | TRBV18
TGTGCCAGCAGCCAAGATAACAGGGGAGAGCGGGGCTACACCTTC | CASSQDNRGERGYTF | . | TRBJ1-2 | 15 | TRBD1 | TRBV3-1/TRBV3-2
TGTGCCAGCAGCCTTTGGGGAGCAGATACGCAGTATTTT | CASSLWGADTQYF | . | TRBJ2-3 | 13 | . | TRBV7-3
TGTGCCGGCTCATACTCTGGGGCCAACGTCCTGACTTTC | CAGSYSGANVLTF | few | TRBJ2-6 | 13 | . | TRBV30
TGTGCCAGCAGCTTAGTCACCCTAGCCGGAACTGAAGCTTTCTTT | CASSLVTLAGTEAFF | . | TRBJ1-1 | 15 | . | TRBV7-9
TGCGCCAGCAGGCCTTTTAGTAGTACTAGCGGGAGGGCCTACGAGCAGTTCTTC | CASRPFSSTSGRAYEQFF | . | TRBJ2-1 | 18 | TRBD2 | TRBV10-2
TGTGCCAGCAGCCCCGGTGGGAACACTGAAGCTTTCTTT | CASSPGGNTEAFF | few | TRBJ1-1 | 13 | . | TRBV27
TGTGCCAGCAGTGTCCAGGGAGGGTTAGGTGGCTACACCTTC | CASSVQGGLGGYTF | . | TRBJ1-2 | 14 | . | TRBV2
TGTGCCAGCAGTCGGAGCCCGGGACAGGGGGACCTGGGCAATCAGCCCCAGCATTTT | CASSRSPGQGDLGNQPQHF | . | TRBJ1-5 | 19 | TRBD1 | TRBV6-6
TGTGCCAGCAGCGTAGGCCCGGGGAGCAATCAGCCCCAGCATTTT | CASSVGPGSNQPQHF | . | TRBJ1-5 | 15 | . | TRBV9
TGTGCCAGCAGTTTATCGGGCGGGCCCTACGAGCAGTACTTC | CASSLSGGPYEQYF | . | TRBJ2-7 | 14 | . | TRBV27
TGTGCCAGCAGTTCGGGGACCTCCTACGAGCAGTACTTC | CASSSGTSYEQYF | . | TRBJ2-7 | 13 | . | TRBV13
TGTGCTAGCAGCTTAGACAGGAACACCGGGGAGCTGTTTTTT | CASSLDRNTGELFF | . | TRBJ2-2 | 14 | . | TRBV7-7
TGTGCCACCAGCAGAGATTGGGGAGGCCGCACAGATACGCAGTATTTT | CATSRDWGGRTDTQYF | . | TRBJ2-3 | 16 | . | TRBV15
TGTGCCAGCAACCCGGACAGTCTCGGCGGCTACACCTTC | CASNPDSLGGYTF | . | TRBJ1-2 | 13 | . | TRBV12-3/TRBV12-4
TGTGCCAGCCCCAGGGCGGAAGCTAACTATGGCTACACCTTC | CASPRAEANYGYTF | . | TRBJ1-2 | 14 | . | TRBV6-5
TGTGCCAGCAGCCCGGGCGGCGGGGGGGCGATCGGGGAGCTGTTTTTT | CASSPGGGGAIGELFF | . | TRBJ2-2 | 16 | TRBD2 | TRBV5-4
TGCGCCAGCAGCCTCAGGACGGGACTAGCGGCTTCCCAGAGGGTGACCGGGGAGCTGTTTTTT | CASSLRTGLAASQRVTGELFF | . | TRBJ2-2 | 21 | TRBD2 | TRBV4-1
TGTGCCAGCAGTCCCGGACTAGCGGGAACAGATACGCAGTATTTT | CASSPGLAGTDTQYF | . | TRBJ2-3 | 15 | TRBD2 | TRBV27
TGTGCCAGCAGCTCCCCAGGACAGGGGATTGTCAATGAGCAGTTCTTC | CASSSPGQGIVNEQFF | . | TRBJ2-1 | 16 | TRBD1 | TRBV7-3
TGCGCCAGCAGTGAAGGGACGGCTCGGGCGAGTGGCTACACCTTC | CASSEGTARASGYTF | . | TRBJ1-2 | 15 | . | TRBV10-1
TGCGCCAGCAGCCAAGTCCTAGCGGGAAACAATGAGCAGTTCTTC | CASSQVLAGNNEQFF | . | TRBJ2-1 | 15 | TRBD2 | TRBV4-1
TGTGCCAGTACCACCCATTACCCCAGGGAAAGCTATGGCTACACCTTC | CASTTHYPRESYGYTF | . | TRBJ1-2 | 16 | . | TRBV19
TGTGCCAGTGGGGTGGGCACTGAAGCTTTCTTT | CASGVGTEAFF | . | TRBJ1-1 | 11 | . | TRBV12-3/TRBV12-4
TGTGCCAGTAGTATGGGGGCGGGTGAGCAGTTCTTC | CASSMGAGEQFF | . | TRBJ2-1 | 12 | . | TRBV19
TGTGCCAGCAGCTTAGGCGCAGGCCTTAATGAAAAACTGTTTTTT | CASSLGAGLNEKLFF | . | TRBJ1-4 | 15 | . | TRBV7-2
TGTGCCACCAGCAGAGATGGTTTAGGGTTGGGTTCCTACAATGAGCAGTTCTTC | CATSRDGLGLGSYNEQFF | once | TRBJ2-1 | 18 | . | TRBV15
TGTGCTAGTGGTTTGGGAACCCCTGTTAGACAGGGGGCTCCTGAAGCTTTCTTT | CASGLGTPVRQGAPEAFF | . | TRBJ1-1 | 18 | TRBD1 | TRBV12-5
TGTGCCAGCAGCTTGTCTAGCGGAAACACCGGGGAGCTGTTTTTT | CASSLSSGNTGELFF | . | TRBJ2-2 | 15 | TRBD2 | TRBV5-4
TGTGCCAGTGTCTCGGTCGGTGAGCAGTTCTTC | CASVSVGEQFF | once | TRBJ2-1 | 11 | . | TRBV19
TGTGCCAGCAGCTTAGTGTGGCAGGGGATATACAATCAGCCCCAGCATTTT | CASSLVWQGIYNQPQHF | . | TRBJ1-5 | 17 | . | TRBV7-2
TGTGCCAGCAGCTTCGGGGGTGGTGGCTACACCTTC | CASSFGGGGYTF | . | TRBJ1-2 | 12 | . | TRBV11-2
TGCAGCGCTCGGGGTGCTGATATAACAGGGGACAAGCGCTACACCTTC | CSARGADITGDKRYTF | . | TRBJ1-2 | 16 | TRBD1 | TRBV29-1
TGTGCCAGTAGTACGGGGACAGGACCAACCTCTGGGGAGACCCAGTACTTC | CASSTGTGPTSGETQYF | once | TRBJ2-5 | 17 | TRBD1 | TRBV19
TGTGCCACTCGGAGCGGCAATCAGCCCCAGCATTTT | CATRSGNQPQHF | . | TRBJ1-5 | 12 | . | TRBV6-5
TGCGCCAGCAGCTTGGTTGGGGACAGGGGAGATACGCAGTATTTT | CASSLVGDRGDTQYF | . | TRBJ2-3 | 15 | TRBD1 | TRBV5-1